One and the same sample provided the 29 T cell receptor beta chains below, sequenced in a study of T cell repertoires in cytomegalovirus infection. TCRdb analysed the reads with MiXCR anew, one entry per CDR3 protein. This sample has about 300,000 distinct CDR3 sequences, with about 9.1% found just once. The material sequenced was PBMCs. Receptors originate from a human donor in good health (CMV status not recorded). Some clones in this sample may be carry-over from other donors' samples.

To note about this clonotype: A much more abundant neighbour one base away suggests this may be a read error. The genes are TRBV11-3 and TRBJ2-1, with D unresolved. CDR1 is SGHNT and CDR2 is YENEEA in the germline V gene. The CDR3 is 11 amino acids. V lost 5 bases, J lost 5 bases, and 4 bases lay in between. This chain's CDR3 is CASSKDNEQFF. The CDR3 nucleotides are TGTGCCAGCAGCAAAGACAATGAGCAGTTCTTC.

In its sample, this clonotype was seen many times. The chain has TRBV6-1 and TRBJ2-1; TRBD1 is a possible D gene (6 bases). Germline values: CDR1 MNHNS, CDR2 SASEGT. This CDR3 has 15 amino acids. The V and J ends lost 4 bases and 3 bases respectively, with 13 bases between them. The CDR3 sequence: CASSGTDIFYNEQFF. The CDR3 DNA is TGTGCCAGCAGTGGGACAGATATTTTCTACAATGAGCAGTTCTTC.

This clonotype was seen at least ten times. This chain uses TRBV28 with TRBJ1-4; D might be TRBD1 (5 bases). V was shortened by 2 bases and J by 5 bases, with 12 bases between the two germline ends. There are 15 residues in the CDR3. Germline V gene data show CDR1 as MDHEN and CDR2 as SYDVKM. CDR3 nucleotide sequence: TGTGCCAGCAGTTTAGGAACCGGGGACAATGAAAAACTGTTTTTT. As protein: CASSLGTGDNEKLFF.

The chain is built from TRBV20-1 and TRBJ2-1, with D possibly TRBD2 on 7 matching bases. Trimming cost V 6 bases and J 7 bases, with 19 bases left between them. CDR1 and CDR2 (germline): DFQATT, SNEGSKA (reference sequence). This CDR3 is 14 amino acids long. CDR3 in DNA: TGCAGTGCCGCGGATCGGGGGGCGGGGAATGAGCAGTTCTTC. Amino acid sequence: CSAADRGAGNEQFF.

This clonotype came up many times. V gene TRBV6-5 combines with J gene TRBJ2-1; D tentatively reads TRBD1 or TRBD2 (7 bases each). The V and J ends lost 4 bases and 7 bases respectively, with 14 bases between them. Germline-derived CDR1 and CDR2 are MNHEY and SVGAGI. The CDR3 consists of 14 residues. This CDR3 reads CASSLTGRGNEQFF. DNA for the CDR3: TGTGCCAGCAGTTTGACAGGGCGGGGGAATGAGCAGTTCTTC.

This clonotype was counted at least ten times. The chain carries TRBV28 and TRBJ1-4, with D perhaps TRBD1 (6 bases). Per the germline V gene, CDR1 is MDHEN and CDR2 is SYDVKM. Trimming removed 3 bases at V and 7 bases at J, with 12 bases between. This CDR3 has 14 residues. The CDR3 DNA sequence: TGTGCCAGCAGTTTCGTCGGGGGCGTTGAAAAACTGTTTTTT. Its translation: CASSFVGGVEKLFF.

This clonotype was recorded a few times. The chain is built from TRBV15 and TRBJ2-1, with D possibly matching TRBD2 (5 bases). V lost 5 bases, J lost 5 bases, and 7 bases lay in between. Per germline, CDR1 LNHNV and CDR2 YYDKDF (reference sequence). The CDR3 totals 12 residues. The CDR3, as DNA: TGTGCCACCAGCCTAGCACACAATGAGCAGTTCTTC. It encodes CATSLAHNEQFF.

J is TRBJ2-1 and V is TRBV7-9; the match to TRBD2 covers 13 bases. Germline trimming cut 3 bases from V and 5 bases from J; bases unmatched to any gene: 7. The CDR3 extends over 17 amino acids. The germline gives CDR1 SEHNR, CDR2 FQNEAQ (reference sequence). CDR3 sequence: CASSFFGTSGVNNEQFF. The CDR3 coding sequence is TGTGCCAGCAGCTTCTTCGGGACTAGCGGGGTTAACAATGAGCAGTTCTTC. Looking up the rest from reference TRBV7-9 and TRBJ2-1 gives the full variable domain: DTGVSQNPRHKITKRGQNVTFRCDPISEHNRLYWYRQTLGQGPEFLTYFQNEAQLEKSRLLSDRFSAERPKGSFSTLEIQRTEQGDSAMYLCASSFFGTSGVNNEQFFGPGTRLTVL.

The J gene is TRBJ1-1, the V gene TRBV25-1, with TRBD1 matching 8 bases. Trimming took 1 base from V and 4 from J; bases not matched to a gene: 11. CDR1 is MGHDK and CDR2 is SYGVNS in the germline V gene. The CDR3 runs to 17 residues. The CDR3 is CASSEWDRRGGSTEAFF. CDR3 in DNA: TGTGCCAGCAGTGAATGGGACAGGAGGGGGGGTAGCACTGAAGCTTTCTTT.

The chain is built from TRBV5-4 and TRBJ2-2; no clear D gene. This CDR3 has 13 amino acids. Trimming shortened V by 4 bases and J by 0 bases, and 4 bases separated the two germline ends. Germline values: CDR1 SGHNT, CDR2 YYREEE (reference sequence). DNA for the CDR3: TGTGCCAGCAGCATCCCGAACACCGGGGAGCTGTTTTTT. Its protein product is CASSIPNTGELFF. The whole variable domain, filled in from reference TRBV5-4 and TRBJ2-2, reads ETGVTQSPTHLIKTRGQQVTLRCSSQSGHNTVSWYQQALGQGPQFIFQYYREEENGRGNFPPRFSGLQFPNYSSELNVNALELDDSALYLCASSIPNTGELFFGEGSRLTVL.

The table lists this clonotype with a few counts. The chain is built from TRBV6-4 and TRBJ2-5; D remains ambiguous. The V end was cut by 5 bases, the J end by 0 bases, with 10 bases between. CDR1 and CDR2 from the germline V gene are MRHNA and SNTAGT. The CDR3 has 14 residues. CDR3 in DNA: TGTGCCAGCAGTACTCCGCGGTACCAAGAGACCCAGTACTTC. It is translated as CASSTPRYQETQYF.

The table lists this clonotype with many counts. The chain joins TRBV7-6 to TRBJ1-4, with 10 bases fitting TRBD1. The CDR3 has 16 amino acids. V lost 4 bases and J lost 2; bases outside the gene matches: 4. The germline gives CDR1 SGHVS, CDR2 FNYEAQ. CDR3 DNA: TGTGCCAGCAGCTGGGGGACAGGGGACACTAATGAAAAACTGTTTTTT. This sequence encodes CASSWGTGDTNEKLFF. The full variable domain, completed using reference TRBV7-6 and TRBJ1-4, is GAGVSQSPRYKVTKRGQDVALRCDPISGHVSLYWYRQALGQGPEFLTYFNYEAQQDKSGLPNDRFSAERPEGSISTLTIQRTEQRDSAMYRCASSWGTGDTNEKLFFGSGTQLSVL.

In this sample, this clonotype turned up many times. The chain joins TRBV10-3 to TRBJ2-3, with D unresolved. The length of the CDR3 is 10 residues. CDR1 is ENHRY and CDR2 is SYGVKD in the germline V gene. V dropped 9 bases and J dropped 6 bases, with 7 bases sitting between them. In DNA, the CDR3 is TGTGCCATTGGAATGGATACGCAGTATTTT. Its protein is CAIGMDTQYF.

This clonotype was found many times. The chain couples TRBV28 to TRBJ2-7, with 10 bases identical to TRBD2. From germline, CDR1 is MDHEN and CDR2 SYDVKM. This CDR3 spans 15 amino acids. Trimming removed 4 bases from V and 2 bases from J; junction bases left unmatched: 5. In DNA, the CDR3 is TGTGCCAGCAGTTCTAGCGGGGGACCCACCTACGAGCAGTACGTC. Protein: CASSSSGGPTYEQYV.

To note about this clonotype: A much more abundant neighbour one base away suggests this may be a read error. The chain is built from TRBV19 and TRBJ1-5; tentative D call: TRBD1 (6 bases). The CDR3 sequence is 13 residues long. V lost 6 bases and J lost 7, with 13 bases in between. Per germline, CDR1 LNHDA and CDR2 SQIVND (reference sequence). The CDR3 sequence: CASRMGAVQPQHF. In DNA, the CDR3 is TGTGCCAGTAGGATGGGGGCGGTACAGCCCCAGCATTTT. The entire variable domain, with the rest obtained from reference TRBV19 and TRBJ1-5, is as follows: DGGITQSPKYLFRKEGQNVTLSCEQNLNHDAMYWYRQDPGQGLRLIYYSQIVNDFQKGDIAEGYSVSREKKESFPLTVTSAQKNPTAFYLCASRMGAVQPQHFGDGTRLSIL.

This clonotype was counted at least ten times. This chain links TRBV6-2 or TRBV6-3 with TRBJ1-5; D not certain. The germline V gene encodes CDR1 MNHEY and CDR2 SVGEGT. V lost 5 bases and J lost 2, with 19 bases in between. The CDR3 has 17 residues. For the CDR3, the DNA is TGTGCCAGCAGTGCCGTTAATATGGGGATCGGCAATCAGCCCCAGCATTTT. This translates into CASSAVNMGIGNQPQHF.

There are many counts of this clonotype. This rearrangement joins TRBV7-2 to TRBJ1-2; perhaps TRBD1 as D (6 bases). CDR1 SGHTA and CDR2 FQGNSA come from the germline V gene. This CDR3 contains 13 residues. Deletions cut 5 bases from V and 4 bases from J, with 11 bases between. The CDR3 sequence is CASSLPDSYGYTF. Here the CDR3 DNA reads TGTGCCAGCAGCCTACCGGACAGCTATGGCTACACCTTC.

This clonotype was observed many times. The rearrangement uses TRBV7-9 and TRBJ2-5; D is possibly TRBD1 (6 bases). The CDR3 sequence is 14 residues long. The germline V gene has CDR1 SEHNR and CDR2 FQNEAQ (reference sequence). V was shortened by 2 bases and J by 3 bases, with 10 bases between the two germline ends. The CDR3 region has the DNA TGTGCCAGCAGCTTATGGCAGGGGAAAGAGACCCAGTACTTC. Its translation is CASSLWQGKETQYF.

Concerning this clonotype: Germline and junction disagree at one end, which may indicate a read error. This CDR3 reads CASSLAPRGRGYNVQFF. CDR3 nucleotide sequence: TGTGCCAGCAGCCTCGCACCCAGGGGGCGCGGGTACAATGTGCAGTTCTTC. The chain employs TRBV7-9 and TRBJ2-1; 8 bases are shared with TRBD1. Germline CDR1 and CDR2: SEHNR and FQNEAQ (reference sequence). The CDR3 is 17 amino acids.

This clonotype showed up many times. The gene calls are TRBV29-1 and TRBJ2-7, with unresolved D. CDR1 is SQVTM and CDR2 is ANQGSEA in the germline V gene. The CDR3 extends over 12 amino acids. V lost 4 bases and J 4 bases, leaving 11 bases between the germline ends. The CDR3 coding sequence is TGCAGCGTTGGGGCCAACCTTTACGAGCAGTACTTC. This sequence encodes CSVGANLYEQYF.

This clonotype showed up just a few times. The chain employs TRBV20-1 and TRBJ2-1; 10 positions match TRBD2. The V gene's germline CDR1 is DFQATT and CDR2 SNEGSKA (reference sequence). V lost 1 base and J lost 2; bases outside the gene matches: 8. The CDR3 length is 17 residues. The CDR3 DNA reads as TGCAGTGCTAGAGTCGCGACTAGCGGGCTTACCTACAATGAGCAGTTCTTC. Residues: CSARVATSGLTYNEQFF.

DNA of the CDR3: TGTGCCAGCAGCCAAGGGAAGTCGGGGGTTCTTGATACGCAGTATTTT. It specifies CASSQGKSGVLDTQYF. The rearrangement links TRBV3-1 to TRBJ2-3, with D possibly matching TRBD2 (6 bases). Trimming removed 1 base from V and 6 bases from J, with 17 bases in between. CDR1 LGHDT and CDR2 YNNKEL come from the germline V gene (reference sequence). The CDR3 length is 16 residues.

CDR3 amino acids: CASSPGGTSGVYEQFF. The CDR3 DNA reads TGTGCCAGCAGCCCTGGGGGGACTAGCGGGGTTTATGAGCAGTTCTTC. The rearrangement joins TRBV3-1 to TRBJ2-1, with TRBD2 matching over 13 bases. The V and J ends lost 4 bases and 8 bases, in that order; junction bases with no gene match: 8. The CDR3 covers 16 residues. Germline V CDR1 and CDR2: LGHDT, YNNKEL (reference sequence).

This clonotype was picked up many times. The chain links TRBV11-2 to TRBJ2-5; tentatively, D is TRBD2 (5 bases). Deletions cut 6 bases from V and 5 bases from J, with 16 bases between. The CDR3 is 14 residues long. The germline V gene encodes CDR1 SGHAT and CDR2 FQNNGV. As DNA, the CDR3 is TGTGCCAGCAGGGCTCCGGGGTTAGAGGAGACCCAGTACTTC. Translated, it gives CASRAPGLEETQYF.

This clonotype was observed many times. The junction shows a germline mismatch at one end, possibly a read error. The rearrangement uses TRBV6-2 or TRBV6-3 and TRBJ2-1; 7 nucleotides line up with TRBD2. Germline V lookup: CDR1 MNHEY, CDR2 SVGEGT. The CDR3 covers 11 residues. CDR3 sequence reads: CASSRLAEEFF. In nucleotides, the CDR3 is TGTGCCAGCAGCCGACTAGCTGAGGAGTTCTTC.

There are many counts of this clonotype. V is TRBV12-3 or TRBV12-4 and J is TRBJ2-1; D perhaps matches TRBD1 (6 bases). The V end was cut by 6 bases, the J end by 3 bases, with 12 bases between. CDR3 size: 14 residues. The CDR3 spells CASSYRTVYNEQFF. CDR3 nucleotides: TGTGCCAGCAGCTACCGGACAGTCTACAATGAGCAGTTCTTC.

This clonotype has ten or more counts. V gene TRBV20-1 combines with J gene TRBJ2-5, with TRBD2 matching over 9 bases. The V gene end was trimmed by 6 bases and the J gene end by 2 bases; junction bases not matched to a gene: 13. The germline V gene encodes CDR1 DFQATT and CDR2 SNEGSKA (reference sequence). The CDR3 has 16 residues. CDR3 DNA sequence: TGCAGTGCAAACGACCCAGGACTAGCGCGTCAAGAGACCCAGTACTTC. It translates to CSANDPGLARQETQYF.

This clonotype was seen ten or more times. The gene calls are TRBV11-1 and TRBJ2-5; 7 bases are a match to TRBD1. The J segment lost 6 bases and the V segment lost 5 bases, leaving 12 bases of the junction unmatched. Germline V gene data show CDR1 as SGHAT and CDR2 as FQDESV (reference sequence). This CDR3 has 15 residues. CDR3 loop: CASSPPGRGLKTQYF. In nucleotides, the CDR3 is TGTGCCAGCAGCCCTCCGGGTAGGGGGCTGAAGACCCAGTACTTC.

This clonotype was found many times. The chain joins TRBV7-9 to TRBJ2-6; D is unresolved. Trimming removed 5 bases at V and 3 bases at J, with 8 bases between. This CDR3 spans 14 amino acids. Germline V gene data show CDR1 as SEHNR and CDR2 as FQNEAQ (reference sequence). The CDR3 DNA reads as TGTGCCAGCAGCCGAGGCGGTGGGGCCAACGTCCTGACTTTC. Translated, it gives CASSRGGGANVLTF.